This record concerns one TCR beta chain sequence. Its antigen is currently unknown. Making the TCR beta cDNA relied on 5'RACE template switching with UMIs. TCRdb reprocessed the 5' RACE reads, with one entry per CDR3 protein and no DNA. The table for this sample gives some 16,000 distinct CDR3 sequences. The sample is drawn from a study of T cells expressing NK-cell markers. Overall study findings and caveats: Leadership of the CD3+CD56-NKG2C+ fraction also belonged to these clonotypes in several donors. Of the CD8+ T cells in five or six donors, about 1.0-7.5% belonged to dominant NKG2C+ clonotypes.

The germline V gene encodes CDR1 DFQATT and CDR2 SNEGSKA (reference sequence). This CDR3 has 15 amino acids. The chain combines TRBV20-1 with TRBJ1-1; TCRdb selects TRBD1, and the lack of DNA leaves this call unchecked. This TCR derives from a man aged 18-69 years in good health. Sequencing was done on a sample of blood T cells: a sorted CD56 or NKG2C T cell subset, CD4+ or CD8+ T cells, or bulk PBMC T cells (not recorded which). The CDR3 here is CSARDRRGLNTEAFF.